Included here is one T cell receptor (beta chain) sequence, with context. Its antigen is undetermined. This same CDR3 is encoded by further DNA sequences in the sample. The data are from a study of cytomegalovirus exposure and HLA in healthy donors. Study observations and caveats: In vitro data verified a few CMV-associated chains as specific for CMV antigens.

The donors were part of the validation cohort, which consisted of about 130 subjects and was separate from the first cohort of 666 subjects. CDR1 KGHSH and CDR2 LQKENI come from the germline V gene. The germline V and J ends were trimmed by 3 bases and 5 bases, with 7 bases remaining between them. The CDR3 is made up of 12 amino acids. Sequenced by immunoSEQ multiplex PCR; TCRdb stores in-frame clones only, minus some. The data show 100,000 to 150,000 clones, 95% to 96% seen once. Input material: PBMCs. This rearrangement joins TRBV18 to TRBJ1-1; no definite D call. The sequence came from a man younger than 35 in good health and CMV-seronegative. The CDR3 protein is CASSPGATEAFF. The CDR3 bases are TGTGCCAGCTCACCCGGAGCGACTGAAGCTTTCTTT.